A selection of T cell receptor beta chains follows, all from one sample in a study of PD-1 blockade in classical Hodgkin lymphoma. Sequenced by immunoSEQ multiplex PCR; TCRdb stores in-frame clones only, minus some. The sample yields 65,000 to 95,000 clones, roughly nine tenths seen once. The specimen was peripheral blood mononuclear cells (PBMCs), collected at baseline. All receptors derive from a human donor with classical Hodgkin lymphoma. Each CDR3 is given with its conserved first and last residue. The D gene is left open where the match is weak. Not every row has a clone size; where given, it reads once, few, many or a size class.

>TRBV5-1|NA|TRBD1|TRBJ1-3
CASRQDRAGSGNTIYF
TGCGCCAGCAGACAGGACAGGGCTGGATCTGGAAACACCATATATTTT
>TRBV10-1|NA|NA|TRBJ1-3
CASRQGAGNTIYF
TGCGCCAGCAGACAGGGTGCTGGAAACACCATATATTTT
>TRBV30|NA|NA|TRBJ1-6
CASDWEYNSPLHF
TGTGCCTCGGACTGGGAATATAATTCACCCCTCCACTTT
>TRBV6-5|NA|NA|TRBJ1-1
CASSSRSEAFF
TGTGCCAGCAGTTCTCGAAGTGAAGCTTTCTTT
>TRBV7-6|NA|TRBD1|TRBJ2-2
CASSLAGQGFSGELFF
TGTGCCAGCAGCTTAGCGGGACAGGGATTCTCCGGGGAGCTGTTTTTT
>TRBV6-1|NA|NA|TRBJ1-1
CASSDRLTPGAFF
TGTGCCAGCAGTGATCGACTTACCCCGGGGGCTTTCTTT
>TRBV5-6|NA|TRBD2|TRBJ2-5
CASSPLNRGLAGEETQYF
TGTGCCAGCAGTCCCCTAAACAGGGGTCTAGCGGGAGAAGAGACCCAGTACTTC
>TRBV5-1|NA|TRBD1|TRBJ2-3
CASLSGGVTDTQYF
TGCGCCAGCCTTTCAGGGGGAGTCACAGATACGCAGTATTTT
>TRBV10-1|NA|NA|TRBJ2-5
CASSDLGLGLGETQYF
TGCGCCAGCAGTGATCTAGGGCTCGGTTTAGGAGAGACCCAGTACTTC
>TRBV29-1|NA|NA|TRBJ1-4
CSVRGAEEKLFF
TGCAGCGTTCGCGGGGCGGAGGAAAAACTGTTTTTT
>TRBV27|NA|TRBD1|TRBJ1-2
CASSTRTGGLGYTF
TGTGCCAGCAGTACGCGGACAGGGGGCCTGGGCTACACCTTC
>TRBV2|NA|NA|TRBJ2-3
CASSEPPTDTQYF
TGTGCCAGCAGTGAACCCCCCACAGATACGCAGTATTTT
>TRBV9|once|TRBD1|TRBJ1-2
CASSAQGADYGYTF
TGTGCCAGCAGCGCACAGGGGGCGGACTATGGCTACACCTTC
>TRBV7-9|NA|NA|TRBJ2-1
CASSLLVGNEQFF
TGTGCCAGCAGCCTTCTAGTAGGGAATGAGCAGTTCTTC
>TRBV28|NA|NA|TRBJ2-6
CASRPPLRSGANVLTF
TGTGCCAGCAGACCTCCCCTACGCTCTGGGGCCAACGTCCTGACTTTC
>TRBV30|NA|NA|TRBJ2-3
CAWSVAGVGTDTQYF
TGTGCCTGGAGTGTTGCCGGGGTAGGCACAGATACGCAGTATTTT
>TRBV6-5|NA|NA|TRBJ1-5
CASAYGAGGNQPQHF
TGTGCCAGCGCCTACGGAGCTGGGGGCAATCAGCCCCAGCATTTT
>TRBV7-8|NA|NA|TRBJ1-3
CASSSLLALRGGNTIYF
TGTGCCAGCAGCTCTCTCCTGGCCCTCCGCGGAGGAAACACCATATATTTT
>TRBV11-2|NA|NA|TRBJ2-3
CASSDPGGTDTQYF
TGTGCCAGCAGCGACCCAGGGGGCACAGATACGCAGTATTTT
>TRBV9|NA|TRBD2|TRBJ2-5
CASSVVGSGVGRETQYF
TGTGCCAGCAGCGTAGTGGGTAGCGGGGTAGGCAGGGAGACCCAGTACTTC
>TRBV5-1|NA|TRBD2|TRBJ2-7
CASSPGASGASYEQYF
TGCGCCAGTTCACCCGGGGCTAGCGGGGCCTCCTACGAGCAGTACTTC
>TRBV2|NA|TRBD1|TRBJ2-7
CASLLTGGEQYF
TGTGCCAGCCTTTTGACAGGGGGCGAGCAGTACTTC
>TRBV5-4|NA|NA|TRBJ2-2
CASSLAGELFF
TGTGCCAGCAGCTTGGCCGGGGAGCTGTTTTTT
>TRBV28|NA|NA|TRBJ2-1
CASSYGPNEQFF
TGTGCCAGCAGTTACGGGCCGAATGAGCAGTTCTTC
>TRBV29-1|NA|NA|TRBJ1-2
CSVEDPGRVGYTF
TGCAGCGTTGAAGATCCAGGGAGGGTCGGCTACACCTTC
>TRBV28|NA|NA|TRBJ2-5
CASSPPQGSKTQYF
TGTGCCAGCAGTCCCCCACAGGGTTCGAAGACCCAGTACTTC
>TRBV6-1|NA|NA|TRBJ2-3
CASSEWATDTQYF
TGTGCCAGCAGTGAATGGGCCACAGATACGCAGTATTTT
>TRBV5-1|once|NA|TRBJ2-5
CASSLNGGSKETQYF
TGCGCCAGCAGCTTAAATGGGGGGAGTAAAGAGACCCAGTACTTC
>TRBV28|NA|NA|TRBJ1-5
CASSLTRTAHSNQPQHF
TGTGCCAGCAGCCTCACTCGGACGGCCCATAGCAATCAGCCCCAGCATTTT
>TRBV7-2|NA|TRBD1|TRBJ1-1
CASSLPGGGTEAFF
TGTGCCAGCAGCTTACCAGGGGGAGGCACTGAAGCTTTCTTT
>TRBV20-1|NA|NA|TRBJ2-1
CSGRAYNEQFF
TGCAGTGGAAGGGCCTACAATGAGCAGTTCTTC
>TRBV5-1|few|TRBD1|TRBJ1-5
CASSLAPDRGDQPQHF
TGCGCCAGCAGCTTGGCCCCGGACAGGGGTGATCAGCCCCAGCATTTT
>TRBV7-6|NA|NA|TRBJ1-1
CASSSAGRTNTEAFF
TGTGCCAGCAGCTCCGCGGGACGGACGAACACTGAAGCTTTCTTT
>TRBV10-3|NA|TRBD1|TRBJ2-7
CAISESWTGEGEQYF
TGTGCCATCAGTGAGAGTTGGACAGGGGAAGGCGAGCAGTACTTC
>TRBV14|NA|TRBD2|TRBJ2-1
CASSRSLRGRGSYNEQFF
TGTGCCAGCAGCCGTAGCCTTCGCGGGAGAGGATCCTACAATGAGCAGTTCTTC
>TRBV5-1|NA|NA|TRBJ1-1
CASSSGRGMNTEAFF
TGCGCCAGCAGCTCGGGGAGGGGGATGAACACTGAAGCTTTCTTT
>TRBV9|NA|NA|TRBJ2-3
CASSVVGGPTDTQYF
TGTGCCAGCAGCGTAGTTGGGGGACCGACAGATACGCAGTATTTT
>TRBV27|NA|TRBD1|TRBJ1-5
CASSFPGQGGNQPQHF
TGTGCCAGCAGTTTCCCTGGACAGGGAGGGAATCAGCCCCAGCATTTT
>TRBV28|NA|NA|TRBJ2-1
CASSLSALIVNEQFF
TGTGCCAGCAGTTTATCGGCACTAATTGTAAATGAGCAGTTCTTC
>TRBV5-1|NA|NA|TRBJ1-2
CASSLASGTAGYTF
TGCGCCAGCAGCTTGGCTTCTGGAACAGCGGGCTACACCTTC
>TRBV10-3|NA|TRBD1|TRBJ2-3
CAIGDRDTDTQYF
TGTGCCATCGGGGACAGAGACACAGATACGCAGTATTTT
>TRBV27|once|TRBD1|TRBJ2-7
CASSLDRGTYEQYF
TGTGCCAGCAGTCTCGACAGGGGGACCTACGAGCAGTACTTC
>TRBV2|NA|NA|TRBJ2-5
CASALGVETQYF
TGTGCCAGTGCCCTTGGCGTAGAGACCCAGTACTTC
>TRBV15|NA|NA|TRBJ2-2
CATSPHVDGELFF
TGTGCCACCAGCCCCCATGTGGACGGGGAGCTGTTTTTT
>TRBV13|NA|NA|TRBJ2-3
CASSRRLLRRSTDTQYF
TGTGCCAGCAGCCGGAGGTTGTTGCGTCGGAGCACAGATACGCAGTATTTT
>TRBV12-5|NA|NA|TRBJ2-1
CASEKENEQFF
TGTGCTAGTGAGAAAGAGAATGAGCAGTTCTTC
>TRBV6-5|NA|NA|TRBJ1-1
CASTSDTEAFF
TGTGCCAGCACCTCTGACACTGAAGCTTTCTTT
>TRBV11-2|NA|TRBD1|TRBJ2-5
CASSRDSEETQYF
TGTGCCAGCAGCCGGGACAGTGAAGAGACCCAGTACTTC
>TRBV9|NA|TRBD2|TRBJ2-1
CASSAGLAGYNEQFF
TGTGCCAGCAGCGCGGGACTAGCGGGGTACAATGAGCAGTTCTTC
>TRBV4-1|NA|NA|TRBJ2-5
CASSSPVGSQETQYF
TGCGCCAGCAGCTCCCCGGTGGGGTCCCAAGAGACCCAGTACTTC
>TRBV19|NA|TRBD1|TRBJ2-7
CASSTGQGAYEQYF
TGTGCCAGTAGCACGGGACAGGGGGCCTACGAGCAGTACTTC
>TRBV15|NA|NA|TRBJ2-1
CATSRYSGEHYNEQFF
TGTGCCACCAGCAGATATAGCGGAGAACACTACAATGAGCAGTTCTTC
>TRBV18|NA|NA|TRBJ2-5
CASSPTRVGETQYF
TGTGCCAGCTCGCCGACAAGAGTGGGGGAGACCCAGTACTTC
>TRBV19|NA|NA|TRBJ1-5
CASSSLDTYNQPQHF
TGTGCCAGTAGTTCCCTGGACACCTACAATCAGCCCCAGCATTTT
>TRBV28|once|TRBD1|TRBJ1-1
CASSSGTGGGTEAFF
TGTGCCAGCAGTTCGGGGACAGGCGGGGGCACTGAAGCTTTCTTT